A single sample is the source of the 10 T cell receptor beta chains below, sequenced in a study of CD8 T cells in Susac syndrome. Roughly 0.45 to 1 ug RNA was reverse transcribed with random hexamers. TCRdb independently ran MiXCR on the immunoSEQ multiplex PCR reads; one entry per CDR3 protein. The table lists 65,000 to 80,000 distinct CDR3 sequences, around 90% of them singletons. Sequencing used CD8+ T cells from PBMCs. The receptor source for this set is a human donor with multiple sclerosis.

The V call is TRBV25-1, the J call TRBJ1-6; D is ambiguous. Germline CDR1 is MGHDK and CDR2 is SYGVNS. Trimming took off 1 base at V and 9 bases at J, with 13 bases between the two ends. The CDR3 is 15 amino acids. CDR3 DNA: TGTGCCAGCAGTGAATTGGGAGGGAAGGGTTCACCCCTCCACTTT. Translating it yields CASSELGGKGSPLHF.

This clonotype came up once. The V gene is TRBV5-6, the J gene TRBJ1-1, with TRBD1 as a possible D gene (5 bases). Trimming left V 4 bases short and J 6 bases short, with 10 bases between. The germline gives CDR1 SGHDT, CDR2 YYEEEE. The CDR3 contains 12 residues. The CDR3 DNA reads TGTGCCAGCAGCGTAGGGGAGGCTGAAGCTTTCTTT. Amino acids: CASSVGEAEAFF.

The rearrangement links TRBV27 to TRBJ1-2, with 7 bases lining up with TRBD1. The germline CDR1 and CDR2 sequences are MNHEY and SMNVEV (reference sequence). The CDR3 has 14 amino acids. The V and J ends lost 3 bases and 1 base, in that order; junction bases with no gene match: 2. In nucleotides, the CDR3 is TGTGCCAGCAGTTTGACAGGGATTAACTATGGCTACACCTTC. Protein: CASSLTGINYGYTF.

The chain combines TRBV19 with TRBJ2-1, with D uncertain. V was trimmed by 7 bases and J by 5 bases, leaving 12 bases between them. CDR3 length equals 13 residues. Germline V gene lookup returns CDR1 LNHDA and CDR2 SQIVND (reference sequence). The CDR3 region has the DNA TGTGCCAGTATGTCCCGACTTAACAATGAGCAGTTCTTC. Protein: CASMSRLNNEQFF.

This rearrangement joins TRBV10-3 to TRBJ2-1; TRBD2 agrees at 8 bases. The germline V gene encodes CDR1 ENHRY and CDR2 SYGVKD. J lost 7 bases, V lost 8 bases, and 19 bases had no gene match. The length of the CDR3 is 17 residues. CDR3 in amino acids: CAIGLREAARSENEQFF. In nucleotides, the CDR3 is TGTGCCATCGGTTTGCGGGAGGCCGCCCGGTCGGAAAATGAGCAGTTCTTC.

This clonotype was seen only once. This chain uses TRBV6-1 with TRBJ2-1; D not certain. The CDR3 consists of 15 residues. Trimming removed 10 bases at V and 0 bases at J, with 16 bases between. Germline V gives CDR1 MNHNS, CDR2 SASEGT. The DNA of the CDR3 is TGTGCCACCGAAGGACGGATTTTCTCCTACAATGAGCAGTTCTTC. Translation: CATEGRIFSYNEQFF.

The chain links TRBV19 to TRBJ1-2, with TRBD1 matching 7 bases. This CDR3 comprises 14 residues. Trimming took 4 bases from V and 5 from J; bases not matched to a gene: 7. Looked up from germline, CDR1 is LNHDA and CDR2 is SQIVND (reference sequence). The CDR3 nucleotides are TGTGCCAGTAGTACAGGGACAGTTTTTTATGGCTACACCTTC. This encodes CASSTGTVFYGYTF.

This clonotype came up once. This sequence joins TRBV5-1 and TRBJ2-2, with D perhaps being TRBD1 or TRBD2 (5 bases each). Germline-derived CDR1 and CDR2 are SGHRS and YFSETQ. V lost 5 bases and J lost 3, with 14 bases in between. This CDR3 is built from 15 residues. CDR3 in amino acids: CASRPALGDTGELFF. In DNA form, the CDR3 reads TGCGCCAGCAGACCCGCTCTGGGGGACACCGGGGAGCTGTTTTTT.

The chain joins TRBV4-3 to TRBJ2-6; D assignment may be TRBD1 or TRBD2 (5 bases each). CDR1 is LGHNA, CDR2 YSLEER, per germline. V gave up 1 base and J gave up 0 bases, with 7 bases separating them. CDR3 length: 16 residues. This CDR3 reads CASSQAGASGANVLTF. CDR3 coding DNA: TGCGCCAGCAGCCAAGCCGGGGCCTCTGGGGCCAACGTCCTGACTTTC.

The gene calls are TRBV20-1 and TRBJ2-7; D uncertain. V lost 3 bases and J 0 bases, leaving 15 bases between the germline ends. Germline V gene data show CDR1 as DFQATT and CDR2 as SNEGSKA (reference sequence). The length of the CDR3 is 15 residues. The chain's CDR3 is CSASGPREASYEQYF. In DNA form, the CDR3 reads TGCAGTGCTAGTGGGCCGCGAGAGGCCTCCTACGAGCAGTACTTC.